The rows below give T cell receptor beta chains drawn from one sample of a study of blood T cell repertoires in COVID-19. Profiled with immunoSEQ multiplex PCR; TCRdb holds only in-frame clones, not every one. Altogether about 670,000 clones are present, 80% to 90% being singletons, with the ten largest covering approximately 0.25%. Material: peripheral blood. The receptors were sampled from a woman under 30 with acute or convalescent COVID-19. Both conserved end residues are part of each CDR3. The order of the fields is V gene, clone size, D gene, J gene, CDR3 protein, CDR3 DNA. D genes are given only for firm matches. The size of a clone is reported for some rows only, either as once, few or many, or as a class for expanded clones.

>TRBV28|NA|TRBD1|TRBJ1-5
CASSKRQGAPGRVQPQHF
TGTGCCAGCAGTAAAAGACAGGGGGCGCCGGGAAGAGTCCAGCCCCAGCATTTT
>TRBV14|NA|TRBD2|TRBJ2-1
CASSQVAGSYNEQFF
TGTGCCAGCAGCCAGGTAGCGGGGAGTTACAATGAGCAGTTCTTC
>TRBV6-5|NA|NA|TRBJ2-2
CASSYSPQGYTGELFF
TGTGCCAGCAGTTACTCTCCGCAGGGGTATACCGGGGAGCTGTTTTTT
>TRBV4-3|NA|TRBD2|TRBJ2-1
CASSHPKTAASGGAYNEQFF
TGCGCCAGCAGCCATCCAAAAACCGCGGCTAGCGGGGGGGCCTACAATGAGCAGTTCTTC
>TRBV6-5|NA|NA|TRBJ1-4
CASRRTNEKLFF
TGTGCCAGCAGGCGAACTAATGAAAAACTGTTTTTT
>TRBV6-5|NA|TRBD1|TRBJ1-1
CASRLTGTGVTEAFF
TGTGCCAGCAGACTAACCGGGACAGGGGTCACTGAAGCTTTCTTT
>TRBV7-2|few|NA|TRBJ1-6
CASSTGGYNSPLHF
TGTGCCAGCAGCACCGGGGGTTATAATTCACCCCTCCACTTT
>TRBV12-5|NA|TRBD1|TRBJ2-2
CASGLVPGRGLQIANTGELFF
TGTGCTAGTGGTTTGGTACCGGGCAGGGGGCTCCAAATAGCGAACACCGGGGAGCTGTTTTTT
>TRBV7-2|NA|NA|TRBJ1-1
CASSAYRVMNTEAFF
TGTGCCAGCAGCGCCTACAGGGTTATGAACACTGAAGCTTTCTTT
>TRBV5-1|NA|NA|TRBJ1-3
CASSSEGARGNTIYF
TGCGCCAGCAGCTCGGAAGGGGCACGGGGAAACACCATATATTTT
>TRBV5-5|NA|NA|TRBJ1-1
CASTPRGNTEAFF
TGTGCCAGCACCCCAAGGGGGAACACTGAAGCTTTCTTT
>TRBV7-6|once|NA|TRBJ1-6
CASSLKAGANSPLHF
TGTGCCAGCAGCTTAAAGGCAGGGGCTAATTCACCCCTCCACTTT
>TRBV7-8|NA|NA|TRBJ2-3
CASSSRGTYTDTQYF
TGTGCCAGCAGCTCCCGGGGGACCTACACAGATACGCAGTATTTT
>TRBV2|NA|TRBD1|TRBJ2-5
CAISRTGEGETQYF
TGTGCCATCTCCCGGACAGGGGAGGGGGAGACCCAGTACTTC
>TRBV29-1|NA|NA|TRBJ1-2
CSVGKGEAYGYTF
TGCAGCGTTGGGAAAGGGGAAGCCTATGGCTACACCTTC
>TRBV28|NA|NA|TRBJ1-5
CASSTLGQGNQPQHF
TGTGCCAGCTCAACCCTGGGGCAGGGAAATCAGCCCCAGCATTTT
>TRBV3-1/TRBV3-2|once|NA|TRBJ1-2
CASSRDTALSYGYTF
TGTGCCAGCAGCCGTGACACCGCCCTAAGTTATGGCTACACCTTC